Listed below are T cell receptor beta chains from one sample, sequenced in a study of control samples from healthy donors and cancer patients. The protocol was immunoSEQ multiplex PCR, while the TCRdb copy is restricted to in-frame clones and leaves out a portion. The sample includes approximately 120,000 clones, approximately 90% of them seen just once. The sample was blood. The receptors shown here come from a woman between 45 and 60 years old in good health. The CDR3 runs from the conserved cysteine through the conserved F or W.

J,V,CDR3
TRBJ2-1,TRBV12-5,CASGPTSRSYNEQFF
TRBJ2-7,TRBV30,CAWSVGRTAQQYF
TRBJ1-5,TRBV4-1,CASSLYWGQGVPQPQHF
TRBJ2-1,TRBV5-6,CASSLSYNEQFF
TRBJ2-5,TRBV11-2,CASSLVGQGALETQYF
TRBJ1-2,TRBV29-1,CSVGWGANYGYTF
TRBJ2-1,TRBV7-2,CASSLDRLGQFF
TRBJ2-4,TRBV11-2,CASSLAGDIQYF
TRBJ1-1,TRBV15,CATSGGEMGLGAEAFF
TRBJ1-5,TRBV9,CASSDGDGENQPQHF
TRBJ1-4,TRBV19,CASSTLGQGGGEKLFF
TRBJ2-3,TRBV28,CASSRAGGGWTQYF
TRBJ1-3,TRBV5-1,CASSPRDGTSGNTIYF
TRBJ1-1,TRBV6-5,CATNGVWNTEAFF
TRBJ2-1,TRBV7-3,CASSLGGALNEQFF
TRBJ2-1,TRBV4-3,CASSQQPSSYNEQFF
TRBJ1-3,TRBV9,CASSVSGYSGNTIYF
TRBJ2-1,TRBV6-5,CASKTDRGQDEQFF
TRBJ2-5,TRBV5-4,CASSLESGGGGTQYF
TRBJ2-6,TRBV18,CASSYRGTYSPTGANVLTF
TRBJ1-2,TRBV2,CASSDVGRNYGYTF
TRBJ1-2,TRBV7-2,CASSLRGTGRDYGYTF
TRBJ2-5,TRBV7-2,CASSTSIAGARGIETQYF
TRBJ2-2,TRBV4-1,CASSRTGTSANTGELFF
TRBJ1-1,TRBV19,CASKDDGWRVLNTEAFF
TRBJ1-2,TRBV11-2,CASSSFSGTGFYGYTF
TRBJ1-5,TRBV29-1,CSVDQGENQPQHF
TRBJ1-4,TRBV27,CASSFRGPFEKLFF
TRBJ2-3,TRBV11-2,CASSLSTEDTQYF
TRBJ2-5,TRBV4-3,CASSQDLAAAETQYF
TRBJ1-2,TRBV6-4,CASSPEPKPTNYGYTF
TRBJ2-3,TRBV10-1,CASSESVPDTQYF
TRBJ2-2,TRBV5-1,CASSLTSGTGGGTGELFF
TRBJ2-1,TRBV27,CASSIRDWENNEQFF
TRBJ2-1,TRBV24-1,CATSDFSGSYNEQFF
TRBJ2-7,TRBV7-8,CASSSQGRDEQYF
TRBJ2-4,TRBV7-8,CASSSRLLSTKNIQYF
TRBJ1-6,TRBV6-5,CASSYSRFNNSPLHF
TRBJ1-1,TRBV27,CASSAGQGVRLAEAFF
TRBJ1-4,TRBV13,CASSTRDNPEKLFF
TRBJ2-3,TRBV7-6,CASSTRPGSTDTQYF
TRBJ1-1,TRBV29-1,CSVGTYTEAFF
TRBJ1-2,TRBV2,CASRRNNYGYTF
TRBJ1-6,TRBV5-8,CASSRTRSNNSPLHF
TRBJ2-1,TRBV7-3,CASSLMGQGGNEQFF
TRBJ2-1,TRBV18,CASSPRRGNEQFF
TRBJ2-1,TRBV7-2,CASSSQAGVSYNEQFF
TRBJ2-1,TRBV9,CASSVELAGGDEQFF
TRBJ1-6,TRBV18,CASSPPQGNNSPLHF
TRBJ2-1,TRBV18,CASSPPRRPWDNEQFF
TRBJ1-1,TRBV4-3,CASSQGGRLYTEAFF
TRBJ1-1,TRBV24-1,CATEDRRYTEAFF
TRBJ1-2,TRBV7-2,CASSLAGPGLTF
TRBJ1-1,TRBV30,CALLRVVPEAFF
TRBJ2-5,TRBV5-1,CASSFTGDQETQYF